These 32 T cell receptor beta chains were all obtained from the same sample, sequenced in a study of blood T cell repertoires in COVID-19 (dated by TCRdb to the early 2020s). The library was generated by the immunoSEQ multiplex PCR assay. The table was pulled from immuneACCESS by TCRdb, which kept in-frame rearrangements only. Such tables lose some clones; where checked, under half of the loss comes from unresolved V genes, and the rest has no known cause. Within this sample are over 150,000 clones, with around nine tenths of them counted one time only. Roughly 2.4% of the sample is taken by the ten largest. Source material: peripheral blood. These receptors originate from an elderly woman with COVID-19, enrolled during active disease.

This chain uses TRBV5-8 with TRBJ1-2, with D unresolved. CDR3 length: 14 residues. Trimming pared 4 bases from V and 7 bases from J, leaving 17 bases between. Germline V gene sequence: CDR1 SGHTS, CDR2 YDEGEE. CDR3 loop: CASSRDQTTGGYTF. CDR3 DNA sequence: TGTGCCAGCAGCCGCGACCAGACAACTGGTGGCTACACCTTC.

The chain combines TRBV7-2 with TRBJ2-7; 8 bases agree with TRBD2. The CDR3 contains 15 residues. The V gene's germline CDR1 is SGHTA and CDR2 FQGNSA. The V and J ends lost 4 bases and 5 bases, in that order; junction bases with no gene match: 10. CDR3 protein: CASSYRTSLWDEQYF. The DNA of the CDR3 is TGTGCCAGCAGCTACAGGACTAGCTTGTGGGACGAGCAGTACTTC.

J is TRBJ1-1 and V is TRBV7-9; maybe TRBD1 (6 bases). This CDR3 region has 15 residues. Trimming removed 4 bases at V and 2 bases at J, with 14 bases between. From germline, CDR1 is SEHNR and CDR2 FQNEAQ (reference sequence). CDR3 DNA sequence: TGTGCCAGCAGCTCTCCGACAGGAGAAAACACTGAAGCTTTCTTT. Amino acids: CASSSPTGENTEAFF. The full variable domain, its missing parts supplied by reference TRBV7-9 and TRBJ1-1, is DTGVSQNPRHKITKRGQNVTFRCDPISEHNRLYWYRQTLGQGPEFLTYFQNEAQLEKSRLLSDRFSAERPKGSFSTLEIQRTEQGDSAMYLCASSSPTGENTEAFFGQGTRLTVV.

The chain has TRBV6-6 and TRBJ2-7; 14 bases fit TRBD2. This CDR3 region has 17 residues. Germline CDR1 is MNHNY and CDR2 is SVGAGI (reference sequence). The trim removed 5 bases at V and 4 bases at J, leaving 10 bases unmatched. The CDR3 is CASSPLGTSGSRYEQYF. The CDR3 nucleotides read TGTGCCAGCAGTCCCCTGGGGACTAGCGGGAGTCGGTACGAGCAGTACTTC.

The chain uses TRBV9 and TRBJ2-3; TRBD2 matches at 9 bases. The J segment lost 4 bases and the V segment lost 0 bases, leaving 3 bases of the junction unmatched. The CDR3 is 15 residues long. Germline V gene sequence: CDR1 SGDLS, CDR2 YYNGEE. The CDR3: CASSVVAGAPDTQYF. CDR3 sequence (DNA): TGTGCCAGCAGCGTAGTAGCGGGAGCTCCAGATACGCAGTATTTT.

The chain is built from TRBV12-3 or TRBV12-4 and TRBJ2-3; 7 bases line up with TRBD1. The CDR3 is 13 amino acids. V gave up 2 bases and J gave up 4 bases; unmatched junction bases: 0. This CDR3 is CASSLQGADTQYF. The CDR3 DNA follows: TGTGCCAGCAGTTTACAGGGGGCAGATACGCAGTATTTT.

This chain uses TRBV28 with TRBJ2-7; 8 bases are a match to TRBD2. CDR3 length: 13 amino acids. Germline CDR1 is MDHEN and CDR2 is SYDVKM. Trimming at V came to 4 bases and at J to 4 bases, leaving 3 bases not matched to a gene. The chain's CDR3 is CASSSGGEYEQYF. CDR3 DNA sequence: TGTGCCAGCAGTTCCGGGGGGGAGTACGAGCAGTACTTC.

V and J are TRBV10-3 and TRBJ2-5; 7 bases line up with TRBD1. Germline CDR1 ENHRY, CDR2 SYGVKD. The CDR3 covers 15 residues. J gave up 5 bases and V 3 bases, and 9 bases lay outside the gene matches. CDR3: CAISDSTGARETQYF. The CDR3 region has the DNA TGTGCCATCAGTGATTCAACAGGGGCTCGGGAGACCCAGTACTTC.

The chain has TRBV6-5 and TRBJ2-5; possible D gene TRBD2, 5 bases. Trimming removed 5 bases from V and 5 bases from J, with 15 bases in between. The CDR3 loop spans 14 amino acids. The germline CDR1 and CDR2 sequences are MNHEY and SVGAGI. DNA of the CDR3: TGTGCCAGCAGTCGGACTGCCGGTCGGGAGACCCAGTACTTC. Protein: CASSRTAGRETQYF.

The chain recombines TRBV5-1 with TRBJ1-1; TRBD1 matches at 8 bases. Germline CDR1 SGHRS, CDR2 YFSETQ. The trim removed 4 bases at V and 11 bases at J, leaving 19 bases unmatched. The CDR3 has 16 amino acids. CDR3 nucleotide sequence: TGCGCCAGCAGCCCAACGGGTACGGGACAGGAGGAACGGGCTTTCTTT. Encoded protein: CASSPTGTGQEERAFF. Full variable domain (rest looked up from reference TRBV5-1 and TRBJ1-1): KAGVTQTPRYLIKTRGQQVTLSCSPISGHRSVSWYQQTPGQGLQFLFEYFSETQRNKGNFPGRFSGRQFSNSRSEMNVSTLELGDSALYLCASSPTGTGQEERAFFGQGTRLTVV.

The chain uses TRBV20-1 and TRBJ2-2; 9 nucleotides match TRBD2. The germline V gene has CDR1 DFQATT and CDR2 SNEGSKA (reference sequence). The J segment lost 6 bases and the V segment lost 3 bases, leaving 8 bases of the junction unmatched. This CDR3 comprises 15 residues. The CDR3 nucleotides read TGCAGTGCTAGTAGGCCTAGCGGGAATCCCGGGGAGCTGTTTTTT. Protein product: CSASRPSGNPGELFF.

The chain recombines TRBV3-1 (or the pseudogene TRBV3-2) with TRBJ2-2, with D possibly matching TRBD2 (5 bases). V was trimmed by 2 bases and J by 4 bases, leaving 8 bases between them. The CDR3 is made up of 14 amino acids. Germline CDR1 LGHDT, CDR2 YNNKEL (reference sequence). The CDR3 nucleotides are TGTGCCAGCAGCCAACGAGGGAGCACCGGGGAGCTGTTTTTT. Its translation is CASSQRGSTGELFF.

The rearrangement joins TRBV9 to TRBJ2-3, with 10 bases fitting TRBD2. Per the germline V gene, CDR1 is SGDLS and CDR2 is YYNGEE. The CDR3 is 17 amino acids. V shed 0 bases, J shed 4 bases, and the junction held 8 bases outside the gene matches. CDR3 coding DNA: TGTGCCAGCAGCGTAGAAGCTAGCGGGAGTCTGCCAGATACGCAGTATTTT. This sequence encodes CASSVEASGSLPDTQYF.

The gene calls are TRBV29-1 and TRBJ2-2; TRBD1 matches 9 bases. Germline lookup yields CDR1 SQVTM and CDR2 ANQGSEA. The length of the CDR3 is 11 residues. V dropped 7 bases and J dropped 15; count of bases not matched to a gene: 9. The CDR3 DNA reads TGCAGCGGGGGAGGACAGGGGAAGATGTTTTTT. Protein: CSGGGQGKMFF.

The CDR3 reads CATTSRDNSPLHF. The CDR3 coding sequence is TGTGCCACCACATCCAGGGATAATTCACCCCTCCACTTT. This sequence joins TRBV10-3 and TRBJ1-6; tentative D call: TRBD1 (5 bases). The CDR3 has 13 residues. The germline V gene has CDR1 ENHRY and CDR2 SYGVKD. V was trimmed by 10 bases and J by 5 bases, leaving 12 bases between them.

The V call is TRBV13, the J call TRBJ2-3; D may be TRBD2 (5 bases). Germline values: CDR1 PRHDT, CDR2 FYEKMQ (reference sequence). V was pared by 5 bases and J by 6 bases, with 15 bases between. The CDR3 is 14 amino acids. The DNA of the CDR3 is TGTGCCAGCAGCAAGGACTTTAGAGCGGATACGCAGTATTTT. Amino acid sequence: CASSKDFRADTQYF.

The rearrangement links TRBV18 to TRBJ2-6; D gene ambiguous. V lost 4 bases to trimming and J lost 0 bases, with 10 bases between them. The CDR3 is made up of 16 amino acids. Germline values: CDR1 KGHSH, CDR2 LQKENI. The CDR3 DNA sequence: TGTGCCAGCTCACGGAGTCCGAGCTCTGGGGCCAACGTCCTGACTTTC. Translation: CASSRSPSSGANVLTF.

The chain couples TRBV7-9 to TRBJ1-3; D gene uncertain. The length of the CDR3 is 12 residues. Germline values: CDR1 SEHNR, CDR2 FQNEAQ (reference sequence). The V end was cut by 3 bases, the J end by 4 bases, with 4 bases between. The CDR3 protein is CASSFEGNTIYF. The DNA for the CDR3 is TGTGCCAGCAGCTTCGAGGGAAACACCATATATTTT.

The table lists this clone with a count of one. The chain carries TRBV5-1 and TRBJ2-5, with D possibly being TRBD1 (6 bases). Germline V gene sequence: CDR1 SGHRS, CDR2 YFSETQ. There are 14 residues in the CDR3. V was clipped by 0 bases and J by 1 base, with 7 bases between them. DNA of the CDR3: TGCGCCAGCAGCTTGGGGGACACCCAAGAGACCCAGTACTTC. It encodes CASSLGDTQETQYF.

This clone was detected only once. This chain links TRBV27 with TRBJ2-7; D is perhaps TRBD1 (6 bases). The CDR3 runs 17 residues. CDR1 and CDR2 (germline): MNHEY, SMNVEV (reference sequence). Trimming left V 0 bases short and J 0 bases short, with 15 bases between. The chain's CDR3 is CASSLSSRTVSSYEQYF. The CDR3, as DNA: TGTGCCAGCAGTTTATCCTCCAGGACAGTTAGCTCCTACGAGCAGTACTTC.

The chain is built from TRBV7-8 and TRBJ1-6; D call uncertain. CDR3 length: 13 residues. Germline CDR1 reads SGHVS; CDR2 reads FQNEAQ. Between the trimmed V and J ends, which lost 1 base and 7 bases, there was a span of 5 bases. The CDR3: CASSLEHNSPLHF. In nucleotides, the CDR3 is TGTGCCAGCAGCTTAGAACACAATTCACCCCTCCACTTT.

This chain connects TRBV28 to TRBJ1-2; possible D gene TRBD1, 5 bases. The CDR3 spans 13 residues. Germline V lookup: CDR1 MDHEN, CDR2 SYDVKM. V shed 2 bases and J shed 4 bases, with 8 bases lying between them. CDR3 residues: CASSLGASYGYTF. Here the CDR3 DNA reads TGTGCCAGCAGTTTAGGGGCTTCCTATGGCTACACCTTC.

The chain links TRBV5-4 to TRBJ2-1, with 7 bases that match TRBD2. The germline gives CDR1 SGHNT, CDR2 YYREEE (reference sequence). The CDR3 consists of 15 residues. V trimming: 4 bases; J trimming: 4 bases; junction bases outside the gene matches: 8. The CDR3 spells CASSETAGTYNEQFF. CDR3 bases: TGTGCCAGCAGCGAAACAGCGGGGACTTACAATGAGCAGTTCTTC.

Comments on this clone: The junction departs from the called germline gene at one end, perhaps through a read error. The genes are TRBV5-8 and TRBJ2-7; TRBD1 aligns across 8 bases. Germline V gene data show CDR1 as SGHTS and CDR2 as YDEGEE. The CDR3 covers 13 residues. DNA for the CDR3: TGTGCCAGCAGTTTGGGACAGGTGTACGAGCAGTACTTC. Translating gives CASSLGQVYEQYF.

The chain uses TRBV19 and TRBJ1-5; 7 bases are a match to TRBD1. CDR1 is LNHDA and CDR2 is SQIVND in the germline V gene (reference sequence). The CDR3 is 16 amino acids. V lost 5 bases and J lost 2; bases outside the gene matches: 9. The CDR3, as DNA: TGTGCCAGTAGTGCGACAGGGAGATCTGGCAATCAGCCCCAGCATTTT. Its protein is CASSATGRSGNQPQHF.

This clone was counted a single time. The chain employs TRBV3-1 (or the pseudogene TRBV3-2) and TRBJ2-7; no clear D. This CDR3 spans 15 amino acids. V shed 2 bases and J shed 0 bases, with 11 bases lying between them. CDR1 LGHDT and CDR2 YNNKEL come from the germline V gene (reference sequence). The CDR3 DNA sequence: TGTGCCAGCAGCCAAAACGCGGCACGCTCCTACGAGCAGTACTTC. It codes for CASSQNAARSYEQYF.

V is TRBV2 and J is TRBJ1-2, with 7 bases that match TRBD1. The J segment lost 8 bases and the V segment lost 7 bases, leaving 10 bases of the junction unmatched. In germline, CDR1 is SNHLY, CDR2 FYNNEI. There are 13 residues in the CDR3. Written as DNA, the CDR3 is TGTGCCAGCACCGAGGGTGGGACAGTAGGCTACACCTTC. It codes for CASTEGGTVGYTF.

The chain links TRBV6-2 or TRBV6-3 to TRBJ1-1; 9 nucleotides match TRBD1. From germline, CDR1 is MNHEY and CDR2 SVGEGT. Trimming removed 2 bases from V and 0 bases from J; junction bases left unmatched: 4. The CDR3 is 16 amino acids. The CDR3 loop is CASSYPGTGLNTEAFF. CDR3 sequence (DNA): TGTGCCAGCAGTTACCCCGGGACAGGGTTGAACACTGAAGCTTTCTTT.

This clone was detected only a few times. V gene TRBV20-1 combines with J gene TRBJ1-1, with 8 bases identical to TRBD1. CDR3 length: 14 amino acids. V trimming: 3 bases; J trimming: 1 base; junction bases outside the gene matches: 4. CDR1 and CDR2 from the germline V gene are DFQATT and SNEGSKA (reference sequence). CDR3 coding DNA: TGCAGTGCTAGTCGTGACAGGGGGAACACTGAAGCTTTCTTT. It specifies CSASRDRGNTEAFF.

The genes are TRBV4-3 and TRBJ2-2; TRBD2 is a possible D gene (6 bases). The CDR3 extends over 16 amino acids. V was cut by 0 bases and J by 5 bases, with 13 bases left in between. CDR1 is LGHNA and CDR2 is YSLEER in the germline V gene. CDR3 in amino acids: CASSQERGMGTGELFF. CDR3 coding DNA: TGCGCCAGCAGCCAAGAGCGGGGAATGGGAACCGGGGAGCTGTTTTTT.

V and J are TRBV4-1 and TRBJ2-2; D gene ambiguous. The CDR3 consists of 15 residues. Germline V gene data show CDR1 as MGHRA and CDR2 as YSYEKL. Trimming stripped 0 bases from V and 4 bases from J, with 9 bases between. The CDR3, as DNA: TGCGCCAGCAGCCAAGACCGGGTAGGCACCGGGGAGCTGTTTTTT. As protein: CASSQDRVGTGELFF.

This chain joins TRBV27 and TRBJ1-2; D perhaps matches TRBD1 (5 bases). The CDR3 consists of 17 residues. Trimming shortened V by 0 bases and J by 2 bases, and 16 bases separated the two germline ends. Germline V lookup: CDR1 MNHEY, CDR2 SMNVEV (reference sequence). CDR3 in DNA: TGTGCCAGCAGTTTATCGTTGGCAGGGAATAGGAACTATGGCTACACCTTC. It yields the protein CASSLSLAGNRNYGYTF.